The rows below give T cell receptor beta chains drawn from one sample of a study of T cell clonotyping in hematopoietic cell transplantation. The assay was immunoSEQ multiplex PCR, and TCRdb's table has in-frame clones only and misses some. The sample includes thousands of clones, 95% to 96% of them seen just once. The material was PBMCs, obtained 100 days after allogeneic stem cell transplant. The receptors derive from a male patient aged 35-55 years who had an allogeneic stem cell transplant from a related donor, so the T cells may come from the graft donor. Some clones in this sample may be carry-over from other donors' samples. Each CDR3 is given with its conserved first and last residue. The order of the fields is clone size, J gene, D gene, V gene, CDR3 protein, CDR3 DNA. The D gene is left open where the match is weak. Clone size, where shown, is once, few, many, or a class for clones that have expanded.

NA,TRBJ2-5,TRBD2,TRBV9,CASSARASGRLETQYF,TGTGCCAGCAGCGCGCGGGCTAGCGGGAGGTTGGAGACCCAGTACTTC
once,TRBJ2-2,TRBD1,TRBV19,CASSIGQGRELFF,TGTGCCAGTAGTATTGGACAGGGGAGGGAGCTGTTTTTT
NA,TRBJ2-1,TRBD2,TRBV7-3,CASSRTSGPYNEQFF,TGTGCCAGCAGTCGGACTAGCGGGCCCTACAATGAGCAGTTCTTC
NA,TRBJ2-7,TRBD1,TRBV7-2,CASSRDRGPYEQYF,TGTGCCAGCAGCAGGGACAGGGGACCCTACGAGCAGTACTTC
NA,TRBJ2-5,TRBD1,TRBV6-6,CASSYRSGGSRETQYF,TGTGCCAGCAGTTACCGATCAGGGGGCTCAAGAGAGACCCAGTACTTC
NA,TRBJ1-5,TRBD1,TRBV2,CASSSLGQFNQPQHF,TGTGCCAGCAGTAGCTTGGGACAGTTCAATCAGCCCCAGCATTTT
NA,TRBJ2-1,TRBD1,TRBV10-3,CAIRAGTGDEQFF,TGTGCCATCAGGGCCGGGACAGGGGATGAGCAGTTCTTC
NA,TRBJ1-2,NA,TRBV29-1,CSVGEGGYGYTF,TGCAGCGTTGGGGAAGGGGGCTATGGCTACACCTTC
NA,TRBJ2-2,NA,TRBV4-1,CASSQVGQGSYTGELFF,TGCGCCAGCAGCCAAGTAGGGCAGGGTAGTTACACCGGGGAGCTGTTTTTT
NA,TRBJ2-7,NA,TRBV11-2,CASSYTDTSYEQYF,TGTGCCAGCAGCTACACGGACACATCCTACGAGCAGTACTTC
NA,TRBJ1-1,TRBD1,TRBV28,CASSTSLFDRANTEAFF,TGTGCCAGCAGTACCAGCCTATTCGACAGGGCCAACACTGAAGCTTTCTTT
NA,TRBJ1-2,NA,TRBV25-1,CASSANPGLYGYTF,TGTGCCAGCAGTGCTAACCCTGGTCTCTATGGCTACACCTTC
NA,TRBJ2-3,NA,TRBV28,CASSLPLDTQYF,TGTGCCAGCAGTCTCCCCCTAGATACGCAGTATTTT
once,TRBJ1-2,NA,TRBV29-1,CSAGPRTTNGYTF,TGCAGCGCTGGGCCACGGACTACCAATGGCTACACCTTC
NA,TRBJ1-2,NA,TRBV29-1,CSVVGDSSYGYTF,TGCAGCGTTGTCGGAGACAGTTCCTATGGCTACACCTTC
NA,TRBJ1-1,TRBD1,TRBV4-1,CASSLWTGANTEAFF,TGCGCCAGCAGCCTTTGGACAGGGGCGAACACTGAAGCTTTCTTT
NA,TRBJ1-1,NA,TRBV7-8,CASSFDGLNTEAFF,TGTGCCAGCAGCTTCGACGGACTGAACACTGAAGCTTTCTTT
NA,TRBJ2-2,NA,TRBV29-1,CSVGSGELFF,TGCAGCGTTGGTTCCGGGGAGCTGTTTTTT
once,TRBJ1-2,NA,TRBV4-3,CASSQPTNDSINYGYTF,TGCGCCAGCAGCCAACCCACTAACGACAGCATTAACTATGGCTACACCTTC
NA,TRBJ1-2,TRBD1,TRBV29-1,CSVAQGASYGYTF,TGCAGCGTTGCACAGGGGGCGAGCTATGGCTACACCTTC
NA,TRBJ2-7,TRBD2,TRBV6-1,CASTFELAGYEQYF,TGTGCCAGCACGTTCGAACTAGCGGGGTACGAGCAGTACTTC
NA,TRBJ2-5,NA,TRBV9,CASSGQPEEETQYF,TGTGCCAGCAGCGGCCAGCCGGAGGAAGAGACCCAGTACTTC
NA,TRBJ1-4,NA,TRBV5-6,CASSFMYGRNEKLFF,TGTGCCAGCAGCTTCATGTATGGGCGGAATGAAAAACTGTTTTTT
NA,TRBJ1-3,NA,TRBV7-2,CASSLDRVYVNTIYF,TGTGCCAGCAGCTTAGACAGGGTTTACGTAAACACCATATATTTT
NA,TRBJ1-5,TRBD1,TRBV10-3,CASNTGDSNQPQHF,TGTGCCTCAAACACAGGGGATAGCAATCAGCCCCAGCATTTT
NA,TRBJ1-6,NA,TRBV9,CASSVGESSYNSPLHF,TGTGCCAGCAGCGTAGGAGAGAGCTCCTATAATTCACCCCTCCACTTT
NA,TRBJ1-4,NA,TRBV25-1,CASSDSRGTNEKLFF,TGTGCCAGCAGTGACTCAAGGGGGACGAATGAAAAACTGTTTTTT
once,TRBJ2-2,TRBD1,TRBV19,CASAGGSGELFF,TGTGCCAGTGCAGGGGGATCCGGGGAGCTGTTTTTT
NA,TRBJ1-1,NA,TRBV5-1,CASSRTSQGRGTEAFF,TGCGCCAGCAGCCGCACCTCTCAGGGTCGGGGCACTGAAGCTTTCTTT
NA,TRBJ1-5,NA,TRBV11-3,CASSPGQHRPNQPQHF,TGTGCCAGCAGCCCCGGACAGCATCGACCCAATCAGCCCCAGCATTTT
NA,TRBJ2-3,TRBD2,TRBV10-1,CASSQATSGISRTQYF,TGCGCCAGCAGCCAAGCGACTAGCGGGATAAGTCGTACGCAGTATTTT
NA,TRBJ1-2,NA,TRBV5-1,CASSLSDSYGYTF,TGCGCCAGCAGCTTATCTGACAGCTATGGCTACACCTTC
NA,TRBJ2-1,NA,TRBV9,CASSGPTGHYNEQFF,TGTGCCAGCAGCGGACCGACAGGACACTACAATGAGCAGTTCTTC
few,TRBJ1-5,NA,TRBV7-2,CASSLGQWGNQPQHF,TGTGCCAGCAGCCTAGGACAGTGGGGCAATCAGCCCCAGCATTTT
once,TRBJ2-1,NA,TRBV7-3,CASSSLDGDSNEQFF,TGTGCCAGCAGCTCCCTCGACGGGGATAGCAATGAGCAGTTCTTC
NA,TRBJ2-1,NA,TRBV2,CASSEDKSFGEQFF,TGTGCCAGCAGTGAAGACAAGTCGTTCGGTGAGCAGTTCTTC